A single count supports the clone carrying this T cell receptor beta chain. Its specificity is not known. CDR1 and CDR2 (germline): MNHNS, SASEGT. The CDR3 runs 15 residues. Trimming took off 2 bases at V and 0 bases at J, with 8 bases between the two ends. This sample is drawn from a study of cytomegalovirus exposure and HLA in healthy donors. Study observations and caveats: In an earlier analysis, productive rearrangement rates for most beta V segments clustered near 90% or 30%. In a later analysis, a genetic analysis reported fewer productive-TCR N-insertions in an Asian-associated ancestry cluster than the cohort average. Later analysis identified 16,951 TCR beta sequences associated with HLA alleles, using a false discovery rate threshold of 0.05.

This PCR relied on a set of 60 Vbeta primers and 13 Jbeta primers. Here immunoSEQ multiplex PCR was the method, and the copy in TCRdb shows in-frame clones only, minus some. The table has about 190,000 clones, around 81% seen once. Donors sampled were nominally healthy, though unrecorded immune exposures were likely. Material for sequencing was PBMCs. The genes are TRBV6-1 and TRBJ1-5; D not certain. This receptor was identified in a woman aged 18 to 35 in good health and CMV-seropositive. CDR3: CASSEYSFSNQPQHF. CDR3 coding DNA: TGTGCCAGCAGTGAATACTCTTTTAGCAATCAGCCCCAGCATTTT.